Following are 31 T cell receptor beta chains from one sample sequenced in a study of T cells in localized non-small cell lung cancer. Sequencing was performed with immunoSEQ multiplex PCR; in TCRdb, only in-frame clones are kept and a portion is missing. The table shows around 17,000 clones, with roughly 89% occurring only once. The sample in question was peripheral blood, obtained before any cancer treatment. The receptors derive from a male donor older than 55 with stage II squamous cell lung carcinoma.

The chain couples TRBV7-9 to TRBJ1-5, with D perhaps matching TRBD1 (6 bases). Trimming took off 1 base at V and 4 bases at J, with 11 bases between the two ends. The CDR3 is 15 residues long. Germline V lookup: CDR1 SEHNR, CDR2 FQNEAQ (reference sequence). The CDR3 DNA is TGTGCCAGCAGCTTAGGGGGGCAGGGGAATCAGCCCCAGCATTTT. Translation: CASSLGGQGNQPQHF.

The V gene is TRBV30, the J gene TRBJ2-3, with TRBD1 matching 7 bases. The CDR3 contains 13 residues. Germline V lookup: CDR1 GTSNPN, CDR2 SVGIG (reference sequence). V lost 3 bases, J lost 6 bases, and 6 bases stayed unmatched. The DNA of the CDR3 is TGTGCCTGGAGCGACAGGGTTATTGATACGCAGTATTTT. This gives the protein CAWSDRVIDTQYF.

This clone was counted a single time. The genes are TRBV7-8 and TRBJ1-4, with no clear D. Germline V gene data show CDR1 as SGHVS and CDR2 as FQNEAQ. The CDR3 is made up of 11 amino acids. The ends were cut back, 2 bases at V and 6 bases at J, with 1 base in the middle. CDR3 DNA: TGTGCCAGCAGCTTATATGAAAAACTGTTTTTT. Amino acid sequence: CASSLYEKLFF.

Here the CDR3 DNA reads TGTGCCAGCAGTTACTCGATGGGGGGCCAAGAGACCCAGTACTTC. This gives the protein CASSYSMGGQETQYF. This chain joins TRBV6-5 and TRBJ2-5; weak D call: TRBD2 (6 bases). The CDR3 totals 15 residues. The V gene's germline CDR1 is MNHEY and CDR2 SVGAGI. Trimming shortened V by 0 bases and J by 1 base, and 9 bases separated the two germline ends.

The chain couples TRBV7-9 to TRBJ2-5, with D possibly being TRBD2 (5 bases). Trimming pared 1 base from V and 5 bases from J, leaving 14 bases between. The CDR3 extends over 15 amino acids. In germline, CDR1 is SEHNR, CDR2 FQNEAQ (reference sequence). This CDR3 is CASSLGNPGGETQYF. Written as DNA, the CDR3 is TGTGCCAGCAGCTTAGGGAACCCAGGCGGGGAGACCCAGTACTTC.

The chain recombines TRBV27 with TRBJ2-1; 11 positions match TRBD2. The CDR3 runs 15 residues. Trimming took 8 bases from V and 6 from J; bases not matched to a gene: 9. The V gene's germline CDR1 is MNHEY and CDR2 SMNVEV (reference sequence). CDR3 in amino acids: CASGQGTSGINEQFF. Here the CDR3 DNA reads TGTGCCAGCGGACAAGGGACTAGCGGAATCAATGAGCAGTTCTTC.

This chain links TRBV9 with TRBJ2-7; 7 bases align to TRBD2. Germline CDR1 reads SGDLS; CDR2 reads YYNGEE. The CDR3 contains 15 residues. The V gene end was trimmed by 3 bases and the J gene end by 0 bases; junction bases not matched to a gene: 6. The CDR3 is CASSAAGRGSYEQYF. The CDR3, as DNA: TGTGCCAGCAGCGCCGCAGGGAGGGGCTCCTACGAGCAGTACTTC.

This clone was picked up one time. The V gene is TRBV6-5, the J gene TRBJ2-7, with 8 bases aligning to TRBD2. V was clipped by 6 bases and J by 0 bases; unmatched bases: 4. There are 14 residues in the CDR3. Per germline, CDR1 MNHEY and CDR2 SVGAGI. The CDR3 loop is CASRGLGSSYEQYF. The CDR3 DNA follows: TGTGCCAGCAGGGGACTAGGGAGCTCCTACGAGCAGTACTTC.

Points on this clone: At one boundary the junction diverges from the germline segment, which might be a read error. The V gene is TRBV4-1, the J gene TRBJ2-7; 7 bases are shared with TRBD1. Germline V lookup: CDR1 MGHRA, CDR2 YSYEKL. CDR3 length: 15 amino acids. The CDR3 region is CASGQDRVIPYEQYF. The CDR3 coding sequence is TGCGCCAGCGGCCAAGACAGGGTCATTCCCTACGAGCAGTACTTC.

V and J are TRBV7-2 and TRBJ1-2; maybe TRBD1 (6 bases). The CDR3 totals 12 residues. Trimming pared 3 bases from V and 4 bases from J, leaving 6 bases between. The V gene's germline CDR1 is SGHTA and CDR2 FQGNSA. For the CDR3, the DNA is TGTGCCAGCAGCTTGGACAGCTATGGCTACACCTTC. This sequence encodes CASSLDSYGYTF.

The chain has TRBV5-1 and TRBJ1-5; possibly TRBD1 for D (5 bases). The CDR3 is made up of 14 amino acids. The V and J ends lost 0 bases and 5 bases respectively, with 9 bases between them. CDR1 is SGHRS, CDR2 YFSETQ, per germline. The CDR3 nucleotides are TGCGCCAGCAGCTTGGGGGACGGATATCAGCCCCAGCATTTT. Amino acid sequence: CASSLGDGYQPQHF.

The rearrangement links TRBV7-9 to TRBJ2-5, with TRBD2 identical over 7 bases. Trimming took 3 bases from V and 2 from J; bases not matched to a gene: 6. Looked up from germline, CDR1 is SEHNR and CDR2 is FQNEAQ (reference sequence). This CDR3 has 15 residues. DNA for the CDR3: TGTGCCAGCAGCTTCAGAAGGGGACTACAAGAGACCCAGTACTTC. It yields the protein CASSFRRGLQETQYF.

V usage is TRBV19 and J usage is TRBJ2-7, with 8 bases that match TRBD1. The germline V gene encodes CDR1 LNHDA and CDR2 SQIVND (reference sequence). The trim removed 3 bases at V and 5 bases at J, leaving 12 bases unmatched. This CDR3 has 16 residues. The CDR3 loop is CASSMGNRDRSHEQYF. In DNA form, the CDR3 reads TGTGCCAGTAGTATGGGTAACCGGGACAGGTCCCACGAGCAGTACTTC.

There are a few counts of this clone. In nucleotides, the CDR3 is TGCGCCAGCAGCATCGGGACAGGGGTAAACACCGGGGAGCTGTTTTTT. Encoded protein: CASSIGTGVNTGELFF. The rearrangement links TRBV5-1 to TRBJ2-2, with 10 nucleotides matching TRBD1. The germline V gene has CDR1 SGHRS and CDR2 YFSETQ. The CDR3 loop spans 16 amino acids. V shed 4 bases, J shed 2 bases, and the junction held 5 bases outside the gene matches.

The V and J genes are TRBV2 and TRBJ1-5, with 9 bases matching TRBD1. The CDR3 totals 14 residues. Trimming removed 6 bases from V and 5 bases from J; junction bases left unmatched: 5. Germline CDR1 and CDR2: SNHLY and FYNNEI. DNA for the CDR3: TGTGCCAGCAGCGAACAGGGGGCCTATCAGCCCCAGCATTTT. Its translation is CASSEQGAYQPQHF.

This sequence joins TRBV9 and TRBJ2-1; 8 bases agree with TRBD1. With 6 bases clipped from V and 0 bases from J, the junction kept 11 bases outside the gene matches. Germline lookup yields CDR1 SGDLS and CDR2 YYNGEE. CDR3 length: 17 residues. The CDR3, as DNA: TGTGCCAGCACCCCCTCAGGGGGCGTAGACTCCTACAATGAGCAGTTCTTC. It yields the protein CASTPSGGVDSYNEQFF.

This clone came up a few times. The chain recombines TRBV7-6 with TRBJ1-4; 9 bases line up with TRBD1. Germline assignment: CDR1 SGHVS and CDR2 FNYEAQ. V shed 5 bases and J 4 bases; nucleotides not matched to a gene: 8. The CDR3 extends over 16 amino acids. CDR3 coding DNA: TGTGCCAGCAGCCTAACCCCGGGACAGGGTAATGAAAAACTGTTTTTT. Protein sequence: CASSLTPGQGNEKLFF.

The chain couples TRBV7-2 to TRBJ2-7; D is undetermined. The CDR3 is 12 amino acids. V lost 1 base, J lost 6 bases, and 7 bases lay in between. Germline values: CDR1 SGHTA, CDR2 FQGNSA. For the CDR3, the DNA is TGTGCCAGCAGCTTAGTTCGTCTCGAGCAGTACTTC. This codes for CASSLVRLEQYF.

The chain links TRBV7-2 to TRBJ1-1, with 12 nucleotides matching TRBD1. This CDR3 is built from 18 residues. Looked up from germline, CDR1 is SGHTA and CDR2 is FQGNSA. V lost 5 bases to trimming and J lost 1 base; unmatched junction nucleotides: 11. The chain's CDR3 is CASSRSRGTGGRNTEAFF. The CDR3 coding sequence is TGTGCCAGCAGCCGAAGTAGGGGGACAGGGGGCCGGAACACTGAAGCTTTCTTT.

The rearrangement links TRBV7-9 to TRBJ2-2; 12 bases align to TRBD2. V gave up 2 bases and J gave up 2 bases; unmatched junction bases: 6. The CDR3 extends over 18 amino acids. CDR1 and CDR2 (germline): SEHNR, FQNEAQ (reference sequence). The CDR3 is CASSLLAGGPVNTGELFF. The CDR3, as DNA: TGTGCCAGCAGCTTACTAGCGGGAGGGCCAGTAAACACCGGGGAGCTGTTTTTT.

V and J are TRBV11-2 and TRBJ2-7; D is possibly TRBD1 or TRBD2 (6 bases each). Trimming shortened V by 0 bases and J by 5 bases, and 8 bases separated the two germline ends. CDR3 size: 13 residues. Germline V CDR1 and CDR2: SGHAT, FQNNGV. DNA for the CDR3: TGTGCCAGCAGCTTAGACGGGGGCCACGAGCAGTACTTC. It is translated as CASSLDGGHEQYF.

The chain combines TRBV4-1 with TRBJ2-1, with TRBD2 matching 11 bases. CDR1 and CDR2 from the germline V gene are MGHRA and YSYEKL. V shed 0 bases, J shed 10 bases, and the junction held 8 bases outside the gene matches. This CDR3 has 16 amino acids. For the CDR3, the DNA is TGCGCCAGCAGCCAAGACATCCAACTAGCGGGAGCGGAGCAGTTCTTC. Translation: CASSQDIQLAGAEQFF.

This rearrangement joins TRBV9 to TRBJ2-7; 11 nucleotides match TRBD2. The CDR3 is 19 residues long. After removal of 4 bases from V and 6 bases from J, the junction contained 21 bases not matched to a gene. CDR1 is SGDLS and CDR2 is YYNGEE in the germline V gene. CDR3 region: CASSPQGGVAGGLGGEQYF. CDR3 in DNA: TGTGCCAGCAGCCCCCAAGGGGGAGTAGCGGGAGGGCTCGGAGGCGAGCAGTACTTC.

The chain carries TRBV27 and TRBJ1-1; TRBD1 is a possible D gene (5 bases). Germline CDR1 is MNHEY and CDR2 is SMNVEV (reference sequence). The CDR3 contains 14 residues. V shed 2 bases and J shed 11 bases, with 18 bases lying between them. DNA of the CDR3: TGTGCCAGCAGTTTAGATCGGGACCGGGGGTTTGCTTTCTTT. Protein sequence: CASSLDRDRGFAFF.

This clone was seen a single time. CDR3 in amino acids: CASSLRTNDYGYTF. For the CDR3, the DNA is TGTGCCAGCAGCCTTAGGACAAACGACTATGGCTACACCTTC. The rearrangement links TRBV7-9 to TRBJ1-2; TRBD1 is a possible D gene (5 bases). Germline CDR1 and CDR2: SEHNR and FQNEAQ (reference sequence). V was shortened by 5 bases and J by 3 bases, with 13 bases between the two germline ends. The CDR3 is 14 residues long. Filled out from reference TRBV7-9 and TRBJ1-2, the complete variable domain reads DTGVSQNPRHKITKRGQNVTFRCDPISEHNRLYWYRQTLGQGPEFLTYFQNEAQLEKSRLLSDRFSAERPKGSFSTLEIQRTEQGDSAMYLCASSLRTNDYGYTFGSGTRLTVV.

This chain uses TRBV19 with TRBJ1-1; 11 bases line up with TRBD1. CDR3 length: 15 amino acids. Germline V gene sequence: CDR1 LNHDA, CDR2 SQIVND (reference sequence). Germline trimming cut 7 bases from V and 7 bases from J; bases unmatched to any gene: 11. The CDR3 sequence: CASKPDRGRGGEAFF. CDR3 nucleotides: TGTGCCAGTAAACCGGACAGGGGGCGAGGGGGTGAAGCTTTCTTT.

This clone appeared a few times. The chain links TRBV5-4 to TRBJ2-3; TRBD1 matches 8 bases. The CDR3 is 15 amino acids. V trimming: 4 bases; J trimming: 2 bases; junction bases outside the gene matches: 6. CDR1 and CDR2 (germline): SGHNT, YYREEE (reference sequence). CDR3 nucleotide sequence: TGTGCCAGCAGCGTCCGGGACAGGTACACAGATACGCAGTATTTT. Amino acids: CASSVRDRYTDTQYF.

The rearrangement uses TRBV5-1 and TRBJ1-1; D remains unclear. Germline CDR1 SGHRS, CDR2 YFSETQ. V was clipped by 7 bases and J by 4 bases, with 14 bases between them. This CDR3 contains 13 residues. The CDR3 loop reads CASGPYAATEAFF. DNA of the CDR3: TGCGCCAGCGGACCTTATGCGGCCACTGAAGCTTTCTTT. Together with reference TRBV5-1 and TRBJ1-1, the CDR3 gives the full variable domain: KAGVTQTPRYLIKTRGQQVTLSCSPISGHRSVSWYQQTPGQGLQFLFEYFSETQRNKGNFPGRFSGRQFSNSRSEMNVSTLELGDSALYLCASGPYAATEAFFGQGTRLTVV.

CDR3 protein: CASSLDSEYNEQFF. The CDR3 nucleotides are TGTGCCAGCAGCTTAGACTCAGAATACAATGAGCAGTTCTTC. V and J are TRBV7-3 and TRBJ2-1; D is ambiguous. The germline gives CDR1 SGHTA, CDR2 FQGTGA. V shed 2 bases and J shed 4 bases, with 9 bases lying between them. The CDR3 is 14 amino acids.

The chain recombines TRBV9 with TRBJ2-5; 8 bases match TRBD1. This CDR3 comprises 16 residues. The germline V gene has CDR1 SGDLS and CDR2 YYNGEE. The trim removed 0 bases at V and 5 bases at J, leaving 9 bases unmatched. CDR3 sequence: CASSVAGGAGAETQYF. The CDR3 DNA follows: TGTGCCAGCAGCGTAGCAGGGGGCGCCGGTGCGGAGACCCAGTACTTC.

The chain carries TRBV5-1 and TRBJ2-1; 9 bases match TRBD1. CDR3 length: 15 residues. Germline assignment: CDR1 SGHRS and CDR2 YFSETQ. After removal of 4 bases from V and 3 bases from J, the junction contained 5 bases not matched to a gene. In DNA form, the CDR3 reads TGCGCCAGCAGCCCGGGACAGGGTTTCTACAATGAGCAGTTCTTC. Protein product: CASSPGQGFYNEQFF.